In this sample, the clone carrying this T cell receptor beta chain turned up a few times. Its antigen remains unidentified. J gave up 7 bases and V 9 bases, and 19 bases lay outside the gene matches. The CDR3 sequence is 17 residues long. In germline, CDR1 is LNHNV, CDR2 YYDKDF (reference sequence). The data originate from a study of beta chain features in type 1 diabetes. General study points: Shorter TCRB CDR3s, moderately but significantly so, marked every one of the four CD4+ subsets in Type 1 diabetes patients.

Expressed TCRB transcripts were sequenced because the entire RNA isolate underwent reverse transcription. Sequenced by immunoSEQ multiplex PCR; TCRdb stores in-frame clones only, minus some. The sample contains over 200,000 clones, 11% of which appear only once. Donors contributed one heparinised blood draw apiece, averaging approximately 100 mL. Purity above 95% was achieved in all sorted populations. The sequenced material came from naive CD4+ T cells from blood. The genes are TRBV15 and TRBJ2-1; 9 bases map to TRBD2. The origin of this receptor is a man in his thirties or forties with type 1 diabetes. CDR3 bases: TGTGCCACAGGACACAGGGCGTTAGCGGGGGTTGGAAATGAGCAGTTCTTC. Translation gives CATGHRALAGVGNEQFF.